Below are 8 T cell receptor beta chains sequenced from a single sample in a study of cytomegalovirus exposure and HLA in healthy donors. The PCR was carried out with 60 Vbeta primers and 13 Jbeta primers. Libraries were prepared by immunoSEQ multiplex PCR; TCRdb keeps only in-frame clonotypes and omits some of them. The table includes about 160,000 clones, about four fifths detected once. Sequencing input: PBMCs. The source is a man aged 25 to 45 in good health and CMV-seronegative.

CDR3 in amino acids: CASSFNRIRPQHF. The DNA of the CDR3 is TGTGCCAGCAGTTTTAACAGAATTCGGCCCCAGCATTTT. This chain uses TRBV28 with TRBJ1-5; D remains unclear. In germline, CDR1 is MDHEN, CDR2 SYDVKM. There are 13 residues in the CDR3. Trimming removed 3 bases at V and 9 bases at J, with 12 bases between.

The rearrangement links TRBV2 to TRBJ1-6; 8 nucleotides match TRBD1. The V gene end was trimmed by 10 bases and the J gene end by 2 bases; junction bases not matched to a gene: 10. The V gene's germline CDR1 is SNHLY and CDR2 FYNNEI. The CDR3 is 16 residues long. The CDR3 nucleotides read TGTGCCATTCGACAGGGGATGGCAACCTATAATTCACCCCTCCACTTT. This gives the protein CAIRQGMATYNSPLHF.

The chain combines TRBV10-1 with TRBJ2-1; TRBD1 agrees at 9 bases. This CDR3 is built from 19 residues. Germline V CDR1 and CDR2: WNHNN, SYGVQD (reference sequence). V trimming: 1 base; J trimming: 0 bases; junction bases outside the gene matches: 10. DNA of the CDR3: TGCGCCAGCAGTGAGTGGGACAGGGTACCCGTGGGCTCCTACAATGAGCAGTTCTTC. Its translation: CASSEWDRVPVGSYNEQFF.

This chain connects TRBV10-2 to TRBJ2-1, with TRBD2 matching 7 bases. The CDR3 runs 14 residues. Germline loops: CDR1 WSHSY, CDR2 SAAADI. V was pared by 7 bases and J by 5 bases, with 8 bases of the junction left unmatched. The CDR3 DNA reads TGCGCCAGCATCCGCGGGGGTCTAAACAATGAGCAGTTCTTC. Amino acids: CASIRGGLNNEQFF.

There are a few counts of this clone. This chain links TRBV5-1 with TRBJ2-3; possibly TRBD2 for D (5 bases). The CDR3 is 17 residues long. V lost 4 bases and J lost 0, with 18 bases in between. The germline V gene encodes CDR1 SGHRS and CDR2 YFSETQ. This CDR3 reads CASSIGLGPSSTDTQYF. The CDR3 coding sequence is TGCGCCAGCAGCATTGGACTGGGCCCCTCTAGCACAGATACGCAGTATTTT.

This rearrangement joins TRBV28 to TRBJ2-7; the match to TRBD2 covers 7 bases. The CDR3 length is 15 residues. From germline, CDR1 is MDHEN and CDR2 SYDVKM. V was clipped by 3 bases and J by 2 bases; unmatched bases: 7. In DNA form, the CDR3 reads TGTGCCAGCAGTTTCTGGGAGGGCCCCCCCTACGAGCAGTACTTC. Translating it yields CASSFWEGPPYEQYF.

V is TRBV27 and J is TRBJ2-7; D unclear. Trimming cost V 5 bases and J 0 bases, with 14 bases left between them. The germline V gene encodes CDR1 MNHEY and CDR2 SMNVEV (reference sequence). This CDR3 comprises 15 residues. The CDR3 here is CASSTWASVSYEQYF. DNA of the CDR3: TGTGCCAGCAGTACCTGGGCTTCCGTCTCCTACGAGCAGTACTTC.

This clone was seen more than once but under ten times. This chain links TRBV10-1 with TRBJ2-1, with 9 bases aligning to TRBD1. After removal of 4 bases from V and 6 bases from J, the junction contained 1 base not matched to a gene. Germline V gene lookup returns CDR1 WNHNN and CDR2 SYGVQD (reference sequence). This CDR3 is built from 13 residues. CDR3 nucleotides: TGCGCCAGCAGTGTGGACAGGGGCAATGAGCAGTTCTTC. It codes for CASSVDRGNEQFF.